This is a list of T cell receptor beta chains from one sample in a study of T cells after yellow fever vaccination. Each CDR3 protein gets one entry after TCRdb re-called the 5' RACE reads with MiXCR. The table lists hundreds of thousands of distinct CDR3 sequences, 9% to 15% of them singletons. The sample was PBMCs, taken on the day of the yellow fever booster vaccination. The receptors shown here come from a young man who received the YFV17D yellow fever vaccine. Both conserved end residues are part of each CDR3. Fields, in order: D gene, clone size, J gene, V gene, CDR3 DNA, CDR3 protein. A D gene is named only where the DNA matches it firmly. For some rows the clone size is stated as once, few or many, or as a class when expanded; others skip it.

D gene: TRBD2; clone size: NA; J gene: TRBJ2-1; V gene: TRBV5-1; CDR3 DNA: TGCGCCAGCAGCTTTGTCTCTAGCGGGCGTAATGAGCAGTTCTTC; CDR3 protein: CASSFVSSGRNEQFF
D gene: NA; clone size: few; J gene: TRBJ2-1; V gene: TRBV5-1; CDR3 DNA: TGCGCCAGCAGCTTGTTAGCCACTGAGCAGTTCTTC; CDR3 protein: CASSLLATEQFF
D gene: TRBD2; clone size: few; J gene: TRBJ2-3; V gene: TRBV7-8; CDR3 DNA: TGTGCCAGCGGCGGGGGGCGGTTCTCCACAGATACGCAGTATTTT; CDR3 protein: CASGGGRFSTDTQYF
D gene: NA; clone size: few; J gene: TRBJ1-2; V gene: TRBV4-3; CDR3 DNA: TGCGCCAGCAGCCAAGACAATGGCTATGGCTACACCTTC; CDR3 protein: CASSQDNGYGYTF
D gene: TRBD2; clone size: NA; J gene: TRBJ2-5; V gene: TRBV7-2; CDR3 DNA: TGTGCCAGCAGTTCAGATAGCGGGCGGGAGACCCAGTACTTC; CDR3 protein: CASSSDSGRETQYF
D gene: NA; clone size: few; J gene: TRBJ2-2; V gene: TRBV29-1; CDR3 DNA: TGCAGCGTTGAAGACCCAAGACATCCCGGGGAGCTGTTTTTT; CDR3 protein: CSVEDPRHPGELFF
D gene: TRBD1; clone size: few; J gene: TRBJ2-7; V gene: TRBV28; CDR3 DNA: TGTGCCAGCAGTCGGACAGGAATCTACGAGCAGTACTTC; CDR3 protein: CASSRTGIYEQYF
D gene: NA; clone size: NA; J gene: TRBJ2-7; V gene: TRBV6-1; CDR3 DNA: TGTGCCAGCACCCCCTCAGGGGAACTCTACGAGCAGTACTTC; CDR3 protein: CASTPSGELYEQYF
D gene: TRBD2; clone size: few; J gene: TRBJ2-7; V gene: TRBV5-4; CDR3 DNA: TGTGCCAGCAGCTTCGGGCTAGCGGGAGTCGAGCAGTACTTC; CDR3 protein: CASSFGLAGVEQYF
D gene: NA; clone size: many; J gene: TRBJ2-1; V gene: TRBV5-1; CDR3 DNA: TGCGCCAGCAGCGAAGGAGTATCCTACAATGAGCAGTTCTTC; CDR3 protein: CASSEGVSYNEQFF
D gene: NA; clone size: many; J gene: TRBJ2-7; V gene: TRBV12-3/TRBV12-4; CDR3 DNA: TGTGCCAGCAGTCCTCGGCTTAGCGGCATCTACGAGCAGTACTTC; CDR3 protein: CASSPRLSGIYEQYF
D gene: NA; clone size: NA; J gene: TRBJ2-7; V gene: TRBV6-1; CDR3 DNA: TGTGCCAGCAATGCGGCCTCGTCCCCCTACGAGCAGTACTTC; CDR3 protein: CASNAASSPYEQYF
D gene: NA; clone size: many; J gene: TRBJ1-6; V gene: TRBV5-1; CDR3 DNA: TGTGCCAGCAGTTTCGGGCAGGGCAATTCACCCCTCCACTTT; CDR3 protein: CASSFGQGNSPLHF
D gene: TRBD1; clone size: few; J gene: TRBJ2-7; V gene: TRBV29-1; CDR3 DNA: TGCAGCGTTATTACAGGGGGTCGTGGCTACGAGCAGTACTTC; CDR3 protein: CSVITGGRGYEQYF
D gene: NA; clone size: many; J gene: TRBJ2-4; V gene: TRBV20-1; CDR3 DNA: TGCAGTGCTTCCTTTAGGCCCCAGCGATCCAAAAACATTCAGTACTTC; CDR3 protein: CSASFRPQRSKNIQYF
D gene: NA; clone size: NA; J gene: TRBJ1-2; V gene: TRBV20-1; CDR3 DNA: TGCAGGGTCAGGGGCTATGGCTACACCTTC; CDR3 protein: CRVRGYGYTF
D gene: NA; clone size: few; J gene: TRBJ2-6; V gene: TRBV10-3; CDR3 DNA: TGTGCCATCGCGGGGTCTGCAGGGACCGCTCCTAGCTCTGGGGCCAACGTCCTGACTTTC; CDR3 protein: CAIAGSAGTAPSSGANVLTF